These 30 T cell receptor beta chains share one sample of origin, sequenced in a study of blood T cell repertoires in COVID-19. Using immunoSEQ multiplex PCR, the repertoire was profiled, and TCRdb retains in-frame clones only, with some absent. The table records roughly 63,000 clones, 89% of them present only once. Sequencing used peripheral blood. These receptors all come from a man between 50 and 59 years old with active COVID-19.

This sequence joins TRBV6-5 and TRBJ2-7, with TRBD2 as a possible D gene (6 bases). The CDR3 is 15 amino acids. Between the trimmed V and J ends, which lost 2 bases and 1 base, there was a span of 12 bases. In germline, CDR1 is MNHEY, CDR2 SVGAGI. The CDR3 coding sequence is TGTGCCAGCAGTTACCCCAGTCGGGGGTCCTACGAGCAGTACTTC. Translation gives CASSYPSRGSYEQYF.

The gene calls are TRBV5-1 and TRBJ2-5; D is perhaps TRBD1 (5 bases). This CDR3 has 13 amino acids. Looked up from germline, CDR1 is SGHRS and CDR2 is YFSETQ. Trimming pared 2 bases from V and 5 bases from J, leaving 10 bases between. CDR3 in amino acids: CASSFRAGETQYF. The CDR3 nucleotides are TGCGCCAGCAGCTTCAGGGCCGGGGAGACCCAGTACTTC.

DNA of the CDR3: TGTGCCAGCCGACGACACGGGACAGAAGATGAAAAACTGTTTTTT. This codes for CASRRHGTEDEKLFF. The chain has TRBV9 and TRBJ1-4; TRBD1 aligns across 7 bases. Trimming at V came to 7 bases and at J to 6 bases, leaving 12 bases not matched to a gene. Looked up from germline, CDR1 is SGDLS and CDR2 is YYNGEE. CDR3 length: 15 amino acids.

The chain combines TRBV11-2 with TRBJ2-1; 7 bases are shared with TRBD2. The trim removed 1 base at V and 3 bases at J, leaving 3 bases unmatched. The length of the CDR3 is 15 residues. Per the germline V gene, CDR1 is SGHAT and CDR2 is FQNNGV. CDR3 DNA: TGTGCCAGCAGCTTAGGTCTAGCGGTCTACAATGAGCAGTTCTTC. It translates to CASSLGLAVYNEQFF.

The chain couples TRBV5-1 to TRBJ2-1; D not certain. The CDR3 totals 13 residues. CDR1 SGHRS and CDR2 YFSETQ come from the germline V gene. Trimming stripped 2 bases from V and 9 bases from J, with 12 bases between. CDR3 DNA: TGCGCCAGCAGCTTTTCCGAAGATAGTGAGCAGTTCTTC. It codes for CASSFSEDSEQFF.

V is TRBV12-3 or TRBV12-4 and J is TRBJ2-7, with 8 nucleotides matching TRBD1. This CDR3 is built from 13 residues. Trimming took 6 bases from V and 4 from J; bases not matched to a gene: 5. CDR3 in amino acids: CASSQGAGYEQYF. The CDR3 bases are TGTGCCAGCAGCCAGGGGGCAGGTTACGAGCAGTACTTC.

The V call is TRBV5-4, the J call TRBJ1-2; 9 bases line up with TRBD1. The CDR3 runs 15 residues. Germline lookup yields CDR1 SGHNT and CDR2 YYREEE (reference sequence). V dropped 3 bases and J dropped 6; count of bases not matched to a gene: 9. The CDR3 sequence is CASSSDDRGTDGYTF. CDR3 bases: TGTGCCAGCAGCTCGGACGACAGGGGGACGGATGGCTACACCTTC.

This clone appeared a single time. As DNA, the CDR3 is TGTGCCAGCTCTTTCGTGCGGGGCGGCGGGGGCGACACTGAAGCTTTCTTT. This codes for CASSFVRGGGGDTEAFF. V gene TRBV18 combines with J gene TRBJ1-1; D is possibly TRBD1 (6 bases). Germline V gene data show CDR1 as KGHSH and CDR2 as LQKENI. Trimming removed 6 bases from V and 3 bases from J, with 23 bases in between. There are 17 residues in the CDR3. Full variable domain (missing parts from reference TRBV18 and TRBJ1-1): NAGVMQNPRHLVRRRGQEARLRCSPMKGHSHVYWYRQLPEEGLKFMVYLQKENIIDESGMPKERFSAEFPKEGPSILRIQQVVRGDSAAYFCASSFVRGGGGDTEAFFGQGTRLTVV.

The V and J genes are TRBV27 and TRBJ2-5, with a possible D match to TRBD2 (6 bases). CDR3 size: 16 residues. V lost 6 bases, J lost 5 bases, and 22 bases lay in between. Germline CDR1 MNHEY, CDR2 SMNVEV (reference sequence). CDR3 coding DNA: TGTGCCAGCAGCCGGGCTCGGGCGGGAATTACGGAGACCCAGTACTTC. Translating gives CASSRARAGITETQYF.

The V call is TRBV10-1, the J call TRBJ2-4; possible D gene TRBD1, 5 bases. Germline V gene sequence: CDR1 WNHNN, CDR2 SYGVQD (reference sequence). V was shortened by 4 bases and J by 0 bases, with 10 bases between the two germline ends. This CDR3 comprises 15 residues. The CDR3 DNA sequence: TGCGCCAGCAGTGGGGCAGGGCTAGCCAAAAACATTCAGTACTTC. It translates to CASSGAGLAKNIQYF.

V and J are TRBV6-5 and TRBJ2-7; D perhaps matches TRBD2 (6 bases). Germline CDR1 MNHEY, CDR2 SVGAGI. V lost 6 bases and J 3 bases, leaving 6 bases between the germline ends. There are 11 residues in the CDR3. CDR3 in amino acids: CASRDYYEQYF. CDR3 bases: TGTGCCAGCAGGGACTACTACGAGCAGTACTTC.

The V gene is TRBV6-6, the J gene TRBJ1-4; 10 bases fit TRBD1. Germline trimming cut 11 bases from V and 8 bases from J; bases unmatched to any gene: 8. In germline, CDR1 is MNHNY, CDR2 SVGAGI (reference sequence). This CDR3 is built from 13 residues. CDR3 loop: CAVGQGGREKLFF. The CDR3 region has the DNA TGTGCCGTTGGACAGGGGGGGAGGGAAAAACTGTTTTTT.

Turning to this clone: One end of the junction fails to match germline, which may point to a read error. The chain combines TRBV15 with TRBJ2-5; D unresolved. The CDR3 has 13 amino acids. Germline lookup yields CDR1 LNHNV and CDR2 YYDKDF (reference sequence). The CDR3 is CATSSATQESQYF. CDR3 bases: TGTGCCACCAGCAGTGCAACTCAAGAGTCCCAGTACTTC.

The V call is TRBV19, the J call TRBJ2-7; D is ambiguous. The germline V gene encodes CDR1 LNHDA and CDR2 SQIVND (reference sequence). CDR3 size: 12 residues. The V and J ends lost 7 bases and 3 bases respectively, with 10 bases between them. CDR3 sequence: CASTDNYYEQYF. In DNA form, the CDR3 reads TGTGCCAGTACCGATAACTACTACGAGCAGTACTTC.

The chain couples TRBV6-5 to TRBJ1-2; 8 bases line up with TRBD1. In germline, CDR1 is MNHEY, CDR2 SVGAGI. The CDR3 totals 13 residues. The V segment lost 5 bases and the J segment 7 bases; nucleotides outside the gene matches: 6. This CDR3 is CASSTDRGGGYTF. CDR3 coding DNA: TGTGCCAGCAGTACAGACAGGGGAGGTGGCTACACCTTC.

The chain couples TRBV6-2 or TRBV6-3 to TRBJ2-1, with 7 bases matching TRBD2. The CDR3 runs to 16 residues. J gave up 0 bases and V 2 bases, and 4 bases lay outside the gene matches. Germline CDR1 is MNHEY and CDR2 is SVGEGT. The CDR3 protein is CASSYAGVSSYNEQFF. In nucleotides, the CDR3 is TGTGCCAGCAGTTACGCGGGGGTGAGCTCCTACAATGAGCAGTTCTTC.

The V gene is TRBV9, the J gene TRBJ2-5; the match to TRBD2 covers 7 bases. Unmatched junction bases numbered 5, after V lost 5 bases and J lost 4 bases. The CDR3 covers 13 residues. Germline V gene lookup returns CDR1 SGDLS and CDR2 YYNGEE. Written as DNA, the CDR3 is TGTGCCAGCAGTCTGGGCGGGAGAGAGACCCAGTACTTC. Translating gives CASSLGGRETQYF.

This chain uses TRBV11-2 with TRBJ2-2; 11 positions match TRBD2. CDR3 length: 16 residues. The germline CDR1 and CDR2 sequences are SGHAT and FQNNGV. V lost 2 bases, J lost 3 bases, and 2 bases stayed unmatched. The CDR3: CASSLWTSGYTGELFF. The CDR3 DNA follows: TGTGCCAGCAGCTTATGGACTAGCGGGTACACCGGGGAGCTGTTTTTT. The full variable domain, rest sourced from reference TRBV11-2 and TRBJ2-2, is EAGVAQSPRYKIIEKRQSVAFWCNPISGHATLYWYQQILGQGPKLLIQFQNNGVVDDSQLPKDRFSAERLKGVDSTLKIQPAKLEDSAVYLCASSLWTSGYTGELFFGEGSRLTVL.

The CDR3 here is CASSPLVGPQETQYF. The CDR3 DNA reads as TGTGCCAGCTCACCACTCGTGGGGCCCCAAGAGACCCAGTACTTC. The chain uses TRBV18 and TRBJ2-5; TRBD1 might be the D (5 bases). Germline-derived CDR1 and CDR2 are KGHSH and LQKENI. CDR3 length: 15 amino acids. Trimming took off 1 base at V and 1 base at J, with 10 bases between the two ends.

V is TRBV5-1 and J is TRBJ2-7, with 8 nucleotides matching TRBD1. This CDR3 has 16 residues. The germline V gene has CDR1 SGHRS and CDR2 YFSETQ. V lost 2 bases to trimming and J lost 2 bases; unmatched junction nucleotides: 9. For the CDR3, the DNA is TGCGCCAGCAGCTTCCGATCCTCGGACAGGGCCTACGAGCAGTACTTC. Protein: CASSFRSSDRAYEQYF. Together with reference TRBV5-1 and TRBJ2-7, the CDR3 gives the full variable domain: KAGVTQTPRYLIKTRGQQVTLSCSPISGHRSVSWYQQTPGQGLQFLFEYFSETQRNKGNFPGRFSGRQFSNSRSEMNVSTLELGDSALYLCASSFRSSDRAYEQYFGPGTRLTVT.

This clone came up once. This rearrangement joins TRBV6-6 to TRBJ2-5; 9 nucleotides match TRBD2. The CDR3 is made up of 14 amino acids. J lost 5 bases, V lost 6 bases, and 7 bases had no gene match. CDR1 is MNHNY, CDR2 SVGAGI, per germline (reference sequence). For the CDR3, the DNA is TGTGCCAGCAGAGGCGGGGGGGCCGGGGAGACCCAGTACTTC. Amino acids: CASRGGGAGETQYF.

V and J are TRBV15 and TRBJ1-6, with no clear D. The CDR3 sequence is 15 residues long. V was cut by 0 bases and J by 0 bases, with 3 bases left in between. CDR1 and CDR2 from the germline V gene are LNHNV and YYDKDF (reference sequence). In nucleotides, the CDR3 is TGTGCCACCAGCAGAGAGAGCTCCTATAATTCACCCCTCCACTTT. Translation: CATSRESSYNSPLHF.

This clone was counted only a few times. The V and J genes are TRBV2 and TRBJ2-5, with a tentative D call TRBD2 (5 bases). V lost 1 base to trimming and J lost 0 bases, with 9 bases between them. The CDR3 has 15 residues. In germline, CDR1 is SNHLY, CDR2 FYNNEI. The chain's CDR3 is CASSEGGSNQETQYF. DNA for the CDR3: TGTGCCAGCAGTGAAGGTGGGAGTAACCAAGAGACCCAGTACTTC.

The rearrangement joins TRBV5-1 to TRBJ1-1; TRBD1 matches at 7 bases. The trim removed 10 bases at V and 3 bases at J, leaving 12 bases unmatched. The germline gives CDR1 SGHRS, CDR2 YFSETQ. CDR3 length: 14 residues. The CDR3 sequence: CACKQGTADTEAFF. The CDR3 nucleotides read TGCGCCTGTAAACAGGGGACCGCGGACACTGAAGCTTTCTTT. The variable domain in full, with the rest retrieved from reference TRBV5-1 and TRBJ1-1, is KAGVTQTPRYLIKTRGQQVTLSCSPISGHRSVSWYQQTPGQGLQFLFEYFSETQRNKGNFPGRFSGRQFSNSRSEMNVSTLELGDSALYLCACKQGTADTEAFFGQGTRLTVV.

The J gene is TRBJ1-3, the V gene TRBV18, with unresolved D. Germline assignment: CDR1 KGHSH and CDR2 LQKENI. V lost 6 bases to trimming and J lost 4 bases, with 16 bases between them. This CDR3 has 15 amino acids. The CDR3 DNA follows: TGTGCCAGCTCGCTGGAGAAGGTAGCCGGAAACACCATATATTTT. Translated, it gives CASSLEKVAGNTIYF.

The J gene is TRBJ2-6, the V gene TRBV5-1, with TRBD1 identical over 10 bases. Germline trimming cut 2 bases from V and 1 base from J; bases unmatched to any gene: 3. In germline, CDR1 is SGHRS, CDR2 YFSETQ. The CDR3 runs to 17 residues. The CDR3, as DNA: TGCGCCAGCAGCTTACCGGGACAGGGGTCTGGGGCCAACGTCCTGACTTTC. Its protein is CASSLPGQGSGANVLTF.

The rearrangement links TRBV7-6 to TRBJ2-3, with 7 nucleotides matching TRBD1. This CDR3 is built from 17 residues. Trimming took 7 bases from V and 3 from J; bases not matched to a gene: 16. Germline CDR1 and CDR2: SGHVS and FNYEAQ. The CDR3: CASTRNLRDSITDTQYF. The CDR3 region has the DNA TGTGCCAGCACTCGTAACCTCCGGGACAGTATAACAGATACGCAGTATTTT.

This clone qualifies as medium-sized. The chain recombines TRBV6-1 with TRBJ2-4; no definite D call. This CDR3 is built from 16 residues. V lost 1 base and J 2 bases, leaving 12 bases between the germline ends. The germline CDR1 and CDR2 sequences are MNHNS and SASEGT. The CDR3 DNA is TGTGCCAGCAGTGAAGGGAGCGTAGGTCCCAAAAACATTCAGTACTTC. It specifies CASSEGSVGPKNIQYF.

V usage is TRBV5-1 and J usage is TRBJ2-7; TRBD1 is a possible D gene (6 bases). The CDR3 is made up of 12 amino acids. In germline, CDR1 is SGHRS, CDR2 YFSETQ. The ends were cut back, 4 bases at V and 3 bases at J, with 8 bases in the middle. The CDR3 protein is CASSKDSYEQYF. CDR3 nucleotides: TGCGCCAGCAGCAAGGACAGCTACGAGCAGTACTTC. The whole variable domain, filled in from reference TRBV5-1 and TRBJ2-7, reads KAGVTQTPRYLIKTRGQQVTLSCSPISGHRSVSWYQQTPGQGLQFLFEYFSETQRNKGNFPGRFSGRQFSNSRSEMNVSTLELGDSALYLCASSKDSYEQYFGPGTRLTVT.

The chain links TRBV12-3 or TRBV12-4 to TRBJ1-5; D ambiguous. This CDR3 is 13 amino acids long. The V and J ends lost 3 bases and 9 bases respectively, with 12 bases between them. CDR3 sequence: CASSLGRWWPQHF. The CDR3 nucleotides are TGTGCCAGCAGTTTGGGCAGGTGGTGGCCCCAGCATTTT.